This entry concerns a single T cell receptor beta chain. This sample is part of a study of blood T cell repertoires in COVID-19. The wider study: Samples taken during acute and convalescent COVID-19 were collected in the United States, Italy and Spain. The analysed material was cDNA or gDNA that came from T cells, B-cell-depleted T cells, or PBMCs.

Authors' data handling: Reference gene primer amplification gave estimated nucleated cell counts. Sequenced by immunoSEQ multiplex PCR; TCRdb stores in-frame clones only, minus some. That table gives V, J and clone size, and the DNA gave D and trimming. The table has more than 95,000 clones, more than 70% seen once. This receptor was identified in a woman in her sixties in a cohort sampled during active or convalescent COVID-19. Sequenced sample: peripheral blood.

CDR3 nucleotide sequence: TGTGCCAGCAGGGGGCTGGGGGAGGGCACCGGGGAGCTGTTTTTT. Protein: CASRGLGEGTGELFF. V and J are TRBV6-5 and TRBJ2-2, with TRBD2 matching over 7 bases. Germline V gives CDR1 MNHEY, CDR2 SVGAGI. After removal of 6 bases from V and 4 bases from J, the junction contained 8 bases not matched to a gene. The CDR3 is 15 residues long.